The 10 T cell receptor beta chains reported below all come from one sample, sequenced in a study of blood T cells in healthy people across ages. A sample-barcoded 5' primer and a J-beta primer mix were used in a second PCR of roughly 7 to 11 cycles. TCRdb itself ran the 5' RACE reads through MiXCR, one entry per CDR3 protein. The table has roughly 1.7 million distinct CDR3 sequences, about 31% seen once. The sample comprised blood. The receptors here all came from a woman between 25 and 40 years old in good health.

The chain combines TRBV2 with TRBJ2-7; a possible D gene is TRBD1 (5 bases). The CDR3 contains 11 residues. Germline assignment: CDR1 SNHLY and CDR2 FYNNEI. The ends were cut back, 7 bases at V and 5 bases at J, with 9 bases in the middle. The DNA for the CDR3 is TGTGCCAGCATCCTCAGGGACGAGCAGTACTTC. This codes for CASILRDEQYF. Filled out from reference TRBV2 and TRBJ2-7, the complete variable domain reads EPEVTQTPSHQVTQMGQEVILRCVPISNHLYFYWYRQILGQKVEFLVSFYNNEISEKSEIFDDQFSVERPDGSNFTLKIRSTKLEDSAMYFCASILRDEQYFGPGTRLTVT.

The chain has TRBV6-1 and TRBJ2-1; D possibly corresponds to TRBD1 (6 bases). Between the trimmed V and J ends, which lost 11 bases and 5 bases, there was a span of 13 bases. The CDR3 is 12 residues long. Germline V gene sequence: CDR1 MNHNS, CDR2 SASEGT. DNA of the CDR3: TGTGCCGCCAAGACAGGACACAATGAGCAGTTCTTC. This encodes CAAKTGHNEQFF.

Here the CDR3 reads CASSSSTGLYNEQFF. As DNA, the CDR3 is TGCGCCAGCAGCTCGTCGACGGGACTTTACAATGAGCAGTTCTTC. The rearrangement uses TRBV5-1 and TRBJ2-1, with D perhaps TRBD2 (6 bases). In germline, CDR1 is SGHRS, CDR2 YFSETQ. The CDR3 spans 15 residues. The V end lost 3 bases, the J end lost 4 bases, and 14 bases lay between the germline ends.

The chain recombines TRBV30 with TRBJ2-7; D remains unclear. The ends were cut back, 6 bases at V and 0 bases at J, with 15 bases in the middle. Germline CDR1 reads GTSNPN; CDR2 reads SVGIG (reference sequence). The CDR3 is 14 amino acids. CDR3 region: CACLRVRSSYEQYF. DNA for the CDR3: TGTGCCTGCCTCCGGGTGAGGAGCTCCTACGAGCAGTACTTC.

The CDR3 reads CASSRLSGGGYTF. The CDR3 DNA follows: TGTGCCAGCAGTCGATTATCCGGGGGGGGCTACACCTTC. The rearrangement links TRBV12-3 or TRBV12-4 to TRBJ1-2, with a possible D match to TRBD1 (5 bases). V lost 5 bases to trimming and J lost 8 bases, with 15 bases between them. The CDR3 has 13 amino acids.

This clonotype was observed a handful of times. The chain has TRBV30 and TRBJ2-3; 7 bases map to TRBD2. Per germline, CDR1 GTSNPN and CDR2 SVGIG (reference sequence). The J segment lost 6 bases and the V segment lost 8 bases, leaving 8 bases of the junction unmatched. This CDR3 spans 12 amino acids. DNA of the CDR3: TGTGCCGCTAGCGGCACACATGATACGCAGTATTTT. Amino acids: CAASGTHDTQYF.

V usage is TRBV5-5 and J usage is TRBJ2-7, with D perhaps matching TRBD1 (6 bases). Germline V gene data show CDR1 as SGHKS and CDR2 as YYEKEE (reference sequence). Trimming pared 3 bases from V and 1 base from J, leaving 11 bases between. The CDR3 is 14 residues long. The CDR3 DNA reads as TGTGCCAGCAGCTCGCCCGACAGGTCCTACGAGCAGTACTTC. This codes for CASSSPDRSYEQYF.

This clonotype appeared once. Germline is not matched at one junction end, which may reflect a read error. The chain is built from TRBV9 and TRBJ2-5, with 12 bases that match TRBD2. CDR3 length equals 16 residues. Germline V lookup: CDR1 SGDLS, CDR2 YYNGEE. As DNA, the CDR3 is TGCGCCAGCAGCCCCCGGACTAGCGGGGATCAAGAGACCCAGTACTTC. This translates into CASSPRTSGDQETQYF.

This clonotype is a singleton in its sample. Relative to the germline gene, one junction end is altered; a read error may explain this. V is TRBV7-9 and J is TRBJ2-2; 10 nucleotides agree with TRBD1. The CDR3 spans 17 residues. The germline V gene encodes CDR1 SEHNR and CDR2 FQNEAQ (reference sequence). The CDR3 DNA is TGTGCCAGCAGCCGTACGACAGGGGGCGGGAACACCGGGGAGCGGTTTTTT. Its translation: CASSRTTGGGNTGERFF.

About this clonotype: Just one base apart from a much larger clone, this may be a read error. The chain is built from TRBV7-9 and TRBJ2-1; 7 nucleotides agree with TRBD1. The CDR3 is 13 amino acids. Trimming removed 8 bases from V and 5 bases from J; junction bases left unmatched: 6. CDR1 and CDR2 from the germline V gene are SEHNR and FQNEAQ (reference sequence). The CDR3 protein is CASCSTGDNEQFF. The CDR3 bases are TGTGCCAGCTGTTCTACAGGGGACAATGAGCAGTTCTTC.